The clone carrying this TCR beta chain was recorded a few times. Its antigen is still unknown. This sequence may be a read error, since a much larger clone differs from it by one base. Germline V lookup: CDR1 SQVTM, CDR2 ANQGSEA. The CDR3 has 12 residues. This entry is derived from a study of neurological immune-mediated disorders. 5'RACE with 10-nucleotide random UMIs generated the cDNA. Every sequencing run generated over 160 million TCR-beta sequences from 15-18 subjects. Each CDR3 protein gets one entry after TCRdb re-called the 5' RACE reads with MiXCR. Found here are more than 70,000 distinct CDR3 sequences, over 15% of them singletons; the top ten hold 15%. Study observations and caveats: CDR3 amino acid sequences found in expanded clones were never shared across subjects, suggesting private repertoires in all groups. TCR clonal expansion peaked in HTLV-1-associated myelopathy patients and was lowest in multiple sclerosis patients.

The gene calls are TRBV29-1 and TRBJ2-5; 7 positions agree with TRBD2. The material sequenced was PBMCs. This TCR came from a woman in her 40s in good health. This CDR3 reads CSARLGRETEYF. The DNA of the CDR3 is TGCAGCGCCCGGCTAGGGAGGGAGACCGAGTACTTC.